The clone carrying this T cell receptor (beta chain) came up once. The method was immunoSEQ multiplex PCR; TCRdb's version includes in-frame clones alone and lacks a portion of them. In the table there are 110,000 or so clones, 85% to 90% of which are singletons. With V trimmed by 4 bases and J by 5 bases, 6 bases remained unmatched. This CDR3 contains 14 residues. Per the germline V gene, CDR1 is SGHVS and CDR2 is FQNEAQ. The data derive from a study of blood T cell repertoires in COVID-19. Study-level information: Specimens from acute and convalescent COVID-19 originated in the United States, Italy and Spain.

The chain couples TRBV7-8 to TRBJ1-1, with TRBD1 matching 8 bases. This clonotype originated in a woman between 50 and 59 years old with acute or convalescent COVID-19. The sample comprised peripheral blood. The CDR3 DNA follows: TGTGCCAGCAGCTCAACAGGGGACAGGACTGAAGCTTTCTTT. This codes for CASSSTGDRTEAFF.